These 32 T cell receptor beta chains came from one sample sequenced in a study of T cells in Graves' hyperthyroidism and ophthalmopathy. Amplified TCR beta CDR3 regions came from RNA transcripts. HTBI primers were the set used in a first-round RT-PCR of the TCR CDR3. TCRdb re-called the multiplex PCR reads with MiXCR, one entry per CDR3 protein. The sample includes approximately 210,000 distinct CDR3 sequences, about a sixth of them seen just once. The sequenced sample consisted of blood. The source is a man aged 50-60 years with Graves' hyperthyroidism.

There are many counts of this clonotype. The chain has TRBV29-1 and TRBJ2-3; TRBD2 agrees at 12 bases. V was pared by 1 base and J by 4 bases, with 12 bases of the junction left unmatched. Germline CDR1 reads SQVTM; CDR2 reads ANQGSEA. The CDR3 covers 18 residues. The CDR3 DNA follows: TGCAGCGTTGAAGTCTTACGGGTACTAGCGGGAGGCCCAGATACGCAGTATTTT. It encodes CSVEVLRVLAGGPDTQYF.

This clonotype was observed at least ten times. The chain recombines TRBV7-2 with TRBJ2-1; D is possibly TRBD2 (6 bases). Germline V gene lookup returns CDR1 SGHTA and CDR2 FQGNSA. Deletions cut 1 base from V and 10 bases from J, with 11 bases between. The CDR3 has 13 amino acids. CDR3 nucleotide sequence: TGTGCCAGCAGCTTAGTGTGGGGGGAGGAGCAGTTCTTC. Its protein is CASSLVWGEEQFF.

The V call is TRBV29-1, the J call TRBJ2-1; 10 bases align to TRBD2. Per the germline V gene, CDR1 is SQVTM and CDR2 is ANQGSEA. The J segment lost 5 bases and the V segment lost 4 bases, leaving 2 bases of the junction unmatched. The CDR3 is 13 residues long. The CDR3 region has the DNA TGCAGCGTTGGAGCGGGAGGGAACAATGAGCAGTTCTTC. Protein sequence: CSVGAGGNNEQFF.

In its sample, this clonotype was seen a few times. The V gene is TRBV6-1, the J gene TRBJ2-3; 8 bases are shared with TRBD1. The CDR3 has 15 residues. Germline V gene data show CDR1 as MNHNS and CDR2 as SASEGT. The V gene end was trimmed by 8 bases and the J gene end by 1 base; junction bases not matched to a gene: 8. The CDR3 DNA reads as TGTGCCAGCCAAGACAGGGGTTGGGGCACAGATACGCAGTATTTT. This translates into CASQDRGWGTDTQYF.

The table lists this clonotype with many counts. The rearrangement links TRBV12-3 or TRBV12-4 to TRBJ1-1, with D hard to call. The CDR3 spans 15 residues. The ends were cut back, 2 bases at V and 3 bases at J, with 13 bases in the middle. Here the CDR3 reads CASSLPLTVDTEAFF. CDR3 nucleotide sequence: TGTGCCAGCAGTTTACCCTTGACTGTGGACACTGAAGCTTTCTTT.

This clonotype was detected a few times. The CDR3 DNA reads as TGTGCCAGCAGCGTAGGTCCTAGGGATACGCAGTATTTT. This sequence encodes CASSVGPRDTQYF. The chain carries TRBV9 and TRBJ2-3; D remains unclear. Germline assignment: CDR1 SGDLS and CDR2 YYNGEE. CDR3 length: 13 amino acids. V lost 0 bases and J 6 bases, leaving 8 bases between the germline ends. The variable domain in full, completed from reference TRBV9 and TRBJ2-3, reads DSGVTQTPKHLITATGQRVTLRCSPRSGDLSVYWYQQSLDQGLQFLIQYYNGEERAKGNILERFSAQQFPDLHSELNLSSLELGDSALYFCASSVGPRDTQYFGPGTRLTVL.

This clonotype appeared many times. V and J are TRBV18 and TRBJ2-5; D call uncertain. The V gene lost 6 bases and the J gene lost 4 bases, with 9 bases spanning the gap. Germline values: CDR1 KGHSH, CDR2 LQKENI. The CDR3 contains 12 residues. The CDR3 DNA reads TGTGCCAGCTCTGTACCGGGAGAGACCCAGTACTTC. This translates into CASSVPGETQYF.

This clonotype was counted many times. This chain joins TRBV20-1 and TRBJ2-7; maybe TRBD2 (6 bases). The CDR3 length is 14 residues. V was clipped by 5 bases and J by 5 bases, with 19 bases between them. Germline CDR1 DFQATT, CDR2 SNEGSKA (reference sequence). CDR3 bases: TGCAGTGCTCGCCCAGCGGGCTTTCCCGACGAGCAGTACTTC. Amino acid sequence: CSARPAGFPDEQYF.

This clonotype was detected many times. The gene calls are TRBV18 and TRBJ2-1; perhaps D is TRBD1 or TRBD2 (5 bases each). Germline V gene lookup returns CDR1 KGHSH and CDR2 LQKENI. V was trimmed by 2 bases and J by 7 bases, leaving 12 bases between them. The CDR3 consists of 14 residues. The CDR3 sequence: CASSPGASPNEQFF. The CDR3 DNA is TGTGCCAGCTCACCAGGGGCTAGCCCGAATGAGCAGTTCTTC.

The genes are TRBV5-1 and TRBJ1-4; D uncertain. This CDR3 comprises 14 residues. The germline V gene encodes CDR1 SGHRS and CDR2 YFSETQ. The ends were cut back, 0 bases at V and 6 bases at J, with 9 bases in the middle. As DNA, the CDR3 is TGCGCCAGCAGCTTGGTGTCTCAAGATGAAAAACTGTTTTTT. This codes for CASSLVSQDEKLFF.

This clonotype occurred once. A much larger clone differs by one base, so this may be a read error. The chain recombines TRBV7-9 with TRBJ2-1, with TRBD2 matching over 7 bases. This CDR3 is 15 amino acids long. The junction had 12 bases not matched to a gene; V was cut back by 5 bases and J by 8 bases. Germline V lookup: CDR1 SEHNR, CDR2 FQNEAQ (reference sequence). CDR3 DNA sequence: TGTGCCAGCAGCCCCCCTAGCGGCGGTGCCCATGAGCAGTTCTTC. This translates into CASSPPSGGAHEQFF. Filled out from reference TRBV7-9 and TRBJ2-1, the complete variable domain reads DTGVSQNPRHKITKRGQNVTFRCDPISEHNRLYWYRQTLGQGPEFLTYFQNEAQLEKSRLLSDRFSAERPKGSFSTLEIQRTEQGDSAMYLCASSPPSGGAHEQFFGPGTRLTVL.

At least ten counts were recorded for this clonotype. The CDR3 region is CASSRPNTEAFF. DNA of the CDR3: TGTGCCAGCAGCCGACCGAACACTGAAGCTTTCTTT. The chain is built from TRBV2 and TRBJ1-1; no definite D call. The V end was cut by 6 bases, the J end by 1 base, with 6 bases between. Germline V CDR1 and CDR2: SNHLY, FYNNEI. The CDR3 has 12 amino acids.

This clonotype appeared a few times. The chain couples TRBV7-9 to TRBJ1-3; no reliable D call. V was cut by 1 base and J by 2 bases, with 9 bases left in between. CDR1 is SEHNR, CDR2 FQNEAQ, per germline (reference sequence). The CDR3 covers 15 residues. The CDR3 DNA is TGTGCCAGCAGCTTAGAGAGGGTCCCTGGAAACACCATATATTTT. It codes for CASSLERVPGNTIYF.

The CDR3 bases are TGTGCCAGCAGCCAAGGGACTAGCGGGAGCCCCTACAATGAGCAGTTCTTC. It translates to CASSQGTSGSPYNEQFF. The chain combines TRBV3-1 with TRBJ2-1, with 13 bases that match TRBD2. The CDR3 is made up of 17 amino acids. Germline V lookup: CDR1 LGHDT, CDR2 YNNKEL (reference sequence). The V gene end was trimmed by 1 base and the J gene end by 2 bases; junction bases not matched to a gene: 2.

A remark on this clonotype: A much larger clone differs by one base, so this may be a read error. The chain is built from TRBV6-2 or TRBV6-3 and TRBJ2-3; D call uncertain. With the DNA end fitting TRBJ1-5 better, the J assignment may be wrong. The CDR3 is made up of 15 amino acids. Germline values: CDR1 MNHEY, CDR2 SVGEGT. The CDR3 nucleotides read TGTGCCAGCAGTTACTCGTCGGGTAGCACAGATACGCAGCATTTT. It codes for CASSYSSGSTDTQHF.

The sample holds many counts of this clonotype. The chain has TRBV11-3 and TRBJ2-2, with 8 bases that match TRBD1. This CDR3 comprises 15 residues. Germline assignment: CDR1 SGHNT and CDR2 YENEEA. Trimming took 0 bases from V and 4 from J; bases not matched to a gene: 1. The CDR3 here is CASSLDGQGTGELFF. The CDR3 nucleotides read TGTGCCAGCAGCTTAGATGGACAGGGCACCGGGGAGCTGTTTTTT.

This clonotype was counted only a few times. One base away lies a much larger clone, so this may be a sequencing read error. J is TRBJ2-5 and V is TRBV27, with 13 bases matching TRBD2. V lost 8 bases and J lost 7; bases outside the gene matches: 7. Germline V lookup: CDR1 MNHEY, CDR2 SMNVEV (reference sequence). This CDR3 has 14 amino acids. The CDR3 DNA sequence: TGTGCCAGCGGACTAGCGGGAGCAGGGGGGACCCAGTACTTC. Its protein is CASGLAGAGGTQYF.

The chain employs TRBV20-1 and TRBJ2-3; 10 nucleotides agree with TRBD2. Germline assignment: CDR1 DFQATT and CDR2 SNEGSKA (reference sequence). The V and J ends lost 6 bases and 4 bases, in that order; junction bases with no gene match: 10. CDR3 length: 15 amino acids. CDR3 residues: CSAPPAGGAPDTQYF. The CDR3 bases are TGCAGTGCCCCTCCAGCGGGAGGGGCCCCAGATACGCAGTATTTT.

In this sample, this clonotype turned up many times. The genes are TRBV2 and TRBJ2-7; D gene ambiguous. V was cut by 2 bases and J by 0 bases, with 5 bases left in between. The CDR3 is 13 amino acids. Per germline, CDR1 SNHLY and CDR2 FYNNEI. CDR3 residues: CASSELFSYEQYF. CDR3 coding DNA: TGTGCCAGCAGTGAACTATTCTCCTACGAGCAGTACTTC.

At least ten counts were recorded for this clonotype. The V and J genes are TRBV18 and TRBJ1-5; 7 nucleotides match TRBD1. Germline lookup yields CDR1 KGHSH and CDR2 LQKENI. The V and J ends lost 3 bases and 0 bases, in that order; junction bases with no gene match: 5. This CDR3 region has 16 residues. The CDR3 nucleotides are TGTGCCAGCTCACCCTCGACAGGGAATAGCAATCAGCCCCAGCATTTT. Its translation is CASSPSTGNSNQPQHF.

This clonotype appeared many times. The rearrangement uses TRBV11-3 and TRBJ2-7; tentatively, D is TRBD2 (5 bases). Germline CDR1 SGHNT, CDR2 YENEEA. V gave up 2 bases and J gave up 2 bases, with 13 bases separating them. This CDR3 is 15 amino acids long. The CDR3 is CASSLKRDSAYEQYF. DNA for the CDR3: TGTGCCAGCAGCTTAAAACGGGATAGCGCCTACGAGCAGTACTTC.

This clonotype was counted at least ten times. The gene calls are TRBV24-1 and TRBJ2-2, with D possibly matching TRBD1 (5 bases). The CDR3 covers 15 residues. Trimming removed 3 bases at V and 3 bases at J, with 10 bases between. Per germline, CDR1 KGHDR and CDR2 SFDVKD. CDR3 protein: CATSDQDTDTGELFF. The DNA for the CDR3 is TGTGCCACCAGTGATCAGGACACGGACACCGGGGAGCTGTTTTTT.

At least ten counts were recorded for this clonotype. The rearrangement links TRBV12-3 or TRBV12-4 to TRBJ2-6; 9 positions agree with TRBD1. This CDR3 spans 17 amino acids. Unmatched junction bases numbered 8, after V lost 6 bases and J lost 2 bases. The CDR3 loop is CASSFGQGRPGANVLTF. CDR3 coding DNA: TGTGCCAGCAGCTTCGGACAGGGGAGGCCTGGGGCCAACGTCCTGACTTTC.

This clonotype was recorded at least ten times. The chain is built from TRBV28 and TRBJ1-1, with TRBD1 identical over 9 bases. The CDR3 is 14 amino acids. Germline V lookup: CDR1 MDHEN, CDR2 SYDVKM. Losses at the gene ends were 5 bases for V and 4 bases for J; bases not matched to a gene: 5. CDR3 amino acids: CASSPGQGGTEAFF. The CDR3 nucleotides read TGTGCCAGCAGTCCGGGACAGGGAGGCACTGAAGCTTTCTTT.

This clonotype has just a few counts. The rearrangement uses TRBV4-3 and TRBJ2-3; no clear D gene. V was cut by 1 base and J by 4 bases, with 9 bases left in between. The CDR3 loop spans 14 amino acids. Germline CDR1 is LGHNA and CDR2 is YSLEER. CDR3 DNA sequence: TGCGCCAGCAGCCAAGTATTTGCATCAGATACGCAGTATTTT. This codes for CASSQVFASDTQYF.

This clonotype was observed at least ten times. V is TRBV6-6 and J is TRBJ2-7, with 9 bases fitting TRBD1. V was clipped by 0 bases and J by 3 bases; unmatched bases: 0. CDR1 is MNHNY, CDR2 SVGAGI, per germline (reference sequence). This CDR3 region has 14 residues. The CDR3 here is CASSYSGQGYEQYF. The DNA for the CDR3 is TGTGCCAGCAGTTACTCGGGACAGGGCTACGAGCAGTACTTC.

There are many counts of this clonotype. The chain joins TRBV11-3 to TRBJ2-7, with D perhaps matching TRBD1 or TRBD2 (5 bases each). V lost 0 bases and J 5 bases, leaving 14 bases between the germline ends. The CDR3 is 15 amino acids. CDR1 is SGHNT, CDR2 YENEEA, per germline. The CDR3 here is CASSLDLAGRDEQYF. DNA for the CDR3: TGTGCCAGCAGCTTAGATCTCGCAGGGCGGGACGAGCAGTACTTC. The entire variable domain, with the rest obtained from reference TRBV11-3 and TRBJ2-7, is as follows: EAGVVQSPRYKIIEKKQPVAFWCNPISGHNTLYWYLQNLGQGPELLIRYENEEAVDDSQLPKDRFSAERLKGVDSTLKIQPAELGDSAVYLCASSLDLAGRDEQYFGPGTRLTVT.

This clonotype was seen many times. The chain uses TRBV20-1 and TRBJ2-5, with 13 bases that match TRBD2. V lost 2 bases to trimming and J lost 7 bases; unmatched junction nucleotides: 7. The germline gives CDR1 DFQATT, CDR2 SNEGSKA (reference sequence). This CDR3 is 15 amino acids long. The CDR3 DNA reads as TGCAGTGCTAGACTATGGACTAGCGGGAGCGTGACCCAGTACTTC. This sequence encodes CSARLWTSGSVTQYF.

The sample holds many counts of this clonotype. The CDR3 spells CASSLVGLETQYF. CDR3 nucleotides: TGTGCCAGCAGTTTAGTCGGGTTGGAGACCCAGTACTTC. The V call is TRBV12-3 or TRBV12-4, the J call TRBJ2-5; D is undetermined. Trimming took 1 base from V and 5 from J, leaving 8 bases between them. The CDR3 is 13 amino acids.

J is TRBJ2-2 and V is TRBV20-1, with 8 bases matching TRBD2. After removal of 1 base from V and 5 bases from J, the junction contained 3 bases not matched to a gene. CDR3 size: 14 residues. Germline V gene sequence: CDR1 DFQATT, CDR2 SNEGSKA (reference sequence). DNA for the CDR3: TGCAGTGCTAGAGGGGGCGGGAGGACCGGGGAGCTGTTTTTT. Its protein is CSARGGGRTGELFF.

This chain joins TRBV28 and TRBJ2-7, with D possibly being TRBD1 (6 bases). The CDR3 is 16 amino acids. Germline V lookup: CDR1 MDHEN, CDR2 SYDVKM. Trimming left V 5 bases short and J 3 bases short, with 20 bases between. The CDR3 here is CASSGGIGQLDYEQYF. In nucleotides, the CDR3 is TGTGCCAGCAGTGGGGGTATAGGACAGCTAGACTACGAGCAGTACTTC.

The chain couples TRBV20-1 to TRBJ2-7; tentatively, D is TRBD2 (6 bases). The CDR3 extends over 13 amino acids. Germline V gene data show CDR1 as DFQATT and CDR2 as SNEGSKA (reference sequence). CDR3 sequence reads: CSVKWAGSYEQYF. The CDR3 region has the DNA TGCAGCGTAAAGTGGGCGGGGTCTTACGAGCAGTACTTC.